The present T cell receptor beta chain was sequenced within a study of blood T cells in healthy people across ages. Study in general: Capture by template switching was about one barcoded beta molecule per two T cells.

The length of the CDR3 is 13 residues. Looked up from germline, CDR1 is SQVTM and CDR2 is ANQGSEA. V shed 5 bases and J shed 3 bases, with 12 bases lying between them. Overall study findings and caveats: The study found more naive CD4+ cells and higher diversity in long-lived than aged donors.

This clonotype was counted a few times. Its antigen is undetermined. Russia was home to the donors, healthy Caucasian individuals aged roughly 6 to 90. The amount of total RNA extracted per sample was at least 5.5 micrograms. Alongside a J-beta primer mix, a sample-barcoded 5' primer served in a second PCR lasting roughly 7 to 12 cycles. TCRdb used MiXCR to reprocess the 5' RACE reads, holding one entry per CDR3 protein. Among approximately 850,000 distinct CDR3 sequences listed, approximately 48% were seen once. The TCR sequence derives from a man aged 60 to 75 in good health. The chain uses TRBV29-1 and TRBJ2-3, with unresolved D. The sample taken for sequencing was blood. CDR3 in amino acids: CSVLKTFTDTQYF. The DNA of the CDR3 is TGCAGCGTTTTAAAGACCTTTACAGATACGCAGTATTTT.